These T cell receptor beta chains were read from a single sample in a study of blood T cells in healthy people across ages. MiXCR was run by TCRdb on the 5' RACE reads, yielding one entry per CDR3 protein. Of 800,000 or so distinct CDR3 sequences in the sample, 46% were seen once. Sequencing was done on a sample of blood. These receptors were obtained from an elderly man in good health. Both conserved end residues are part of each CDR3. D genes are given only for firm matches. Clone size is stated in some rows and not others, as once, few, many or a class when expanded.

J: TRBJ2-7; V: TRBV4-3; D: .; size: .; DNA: TGCGCCAGCAGCCAAGACCTGGGCGGCGGCTCGTGGTTTTACGAGCAGTACTTC; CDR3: CASSQDLGGGSWFYEQYF
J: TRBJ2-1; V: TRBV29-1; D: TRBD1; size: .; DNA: TGCAGCGTCCAACAGGGGGCGATCGAGACCCAGTTCTTC; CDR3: CSVQQGAIETQFF
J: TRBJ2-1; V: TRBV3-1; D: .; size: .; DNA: TGTGCCAGCAGCCAAGGGACTAACAATGAGCAGTTCTTC; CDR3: CASSQGTNNEQFF
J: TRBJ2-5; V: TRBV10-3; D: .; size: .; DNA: TGTGCCATCGGCTCGGGGTTCGGAGAGACCCGGTACTTC; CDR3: CAIGSGFGETRYF
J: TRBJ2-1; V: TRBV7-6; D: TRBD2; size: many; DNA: TGTGCCAGCAGCTTAGGGGGCCCGGGGGGACAGTTCTTC; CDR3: CASSLGGPGGQFF
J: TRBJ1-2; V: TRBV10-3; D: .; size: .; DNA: TGTGCCATCAGTGACCCGACACCCTCCTATGGCTACACCTTC; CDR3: CAISDPTPSYGYTF
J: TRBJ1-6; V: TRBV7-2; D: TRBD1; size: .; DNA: TGTGCCAGCAGCCCTAGGACAGGGGGCGCTTCACCCCTCCACTTT; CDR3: CASSPRTGGASPLHF
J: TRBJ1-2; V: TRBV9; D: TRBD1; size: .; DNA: TGTGCCAGCAGCATTCGGACAGGGAGGGATGGCTACACCTTC; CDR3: CASSIRTGRDGYTF
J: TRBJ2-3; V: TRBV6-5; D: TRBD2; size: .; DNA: TGTGCCAGCAGCAACTTAGCGGGAGGGAGATCAGATACGCAGTATTTT; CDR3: CASSNLAGGRSDTQYF
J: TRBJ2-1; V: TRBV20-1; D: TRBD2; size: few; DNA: TGCAGTGCTAGAGCGATGAGGGGACTAGCGGGAGACCGAGAGCAGTTCTTC; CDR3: CSARAMRGLAGDREQFF
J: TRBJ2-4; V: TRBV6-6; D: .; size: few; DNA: TGTGCCAGCAGCTTGATGGACAGCCGGGTCGCCAAAAACATTCAGTACTTC; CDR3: CASSLMDSRVAKNIQYF
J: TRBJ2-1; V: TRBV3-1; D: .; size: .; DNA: TGTGCCAGCAGCCAAGTAGGGAAATACCAGGGCTACAATGAGCAGTTCTTC; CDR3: CASSQVGKYQGYNEQFF
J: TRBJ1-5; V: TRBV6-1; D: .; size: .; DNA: TGTGCCAGTTTCAGGGGTACGGGCAATCAGCCCCAGCATTTT; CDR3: CASFRGTGNQPQHF
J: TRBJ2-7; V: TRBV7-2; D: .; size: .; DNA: TGTGCCAGCAGCTCTTCCGGGATGTACAATGAGCAGTACTTC; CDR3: CASSSSGMYNEQYF
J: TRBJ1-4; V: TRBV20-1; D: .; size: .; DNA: TGCAGTGCTAAACGAGCAACTAATGAAAAACTGTTTTTT; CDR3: CSAKRATNEKLFF
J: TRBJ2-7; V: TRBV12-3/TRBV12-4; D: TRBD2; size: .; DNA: TGTGCCAGCAGTACGGGAGGCTTCTACGAGCAGTACTTC; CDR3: CASSTGGFYEQYF
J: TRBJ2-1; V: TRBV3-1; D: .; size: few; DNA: TGTGCCAGCAGCCAAGATGATAGCGGTATTAATGAGCAGTTCTTC; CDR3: CASSQDDSGINEQFF
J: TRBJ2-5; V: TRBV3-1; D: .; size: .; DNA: TGTGCCAGCAGCCACGTAGGGGAGACCCAGTACTTC; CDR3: CASSHVGETQYF
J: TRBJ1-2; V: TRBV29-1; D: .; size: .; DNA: TGCAGCGTTTTTCGGGCCGGTAAGGACTATGGCTACACCTTC; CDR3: CSVFRAGKDYGYTF
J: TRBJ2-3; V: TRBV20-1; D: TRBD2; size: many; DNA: TGCAGTGCTAGACTAGCGGGATACACAGATACGCAGTATTTT; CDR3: CSARLAGYTDTQYF
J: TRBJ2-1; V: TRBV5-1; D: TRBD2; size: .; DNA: TGCGCCAGCAGCTTGGACCTAGCGGGAGGCGAGCAGTTCTTC; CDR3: CASSLDLAGGEQFF
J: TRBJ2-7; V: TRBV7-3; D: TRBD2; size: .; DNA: TGTGCCAGCAGCTTAACTAGCGGGACGACCTACGAGCAGTACTTC; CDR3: CASSLTSGTTYEQYF
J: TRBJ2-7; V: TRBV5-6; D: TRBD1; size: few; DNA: TGTGCCAGCAGCCGCGGGACAGGGAGTTGGGACGAGCAGTACTTC; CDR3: CASSRGTGSWDEQYF
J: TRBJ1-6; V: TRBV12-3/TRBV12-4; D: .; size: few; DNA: TGTGCCAGCAGTTTCGGGGGTGGTAATTCACCCCTCCACTTT; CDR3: CASSFGGGNSPLHF
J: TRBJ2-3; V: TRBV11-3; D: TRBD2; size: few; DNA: TGTGCCAGCAGCTTCGGGACTAGCGGGAGGAATACGCAGTATTTT; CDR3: CASSFGTSGRNTQYF
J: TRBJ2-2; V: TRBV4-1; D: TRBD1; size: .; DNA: TGCGCCAGCAGCCGCCCACCGGGACAGGGGATCGGGGAGCTGTTTTTT; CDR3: CASSRPPGQGIGELFF
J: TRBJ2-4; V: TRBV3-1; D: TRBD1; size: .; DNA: TGTGCCAGCAGCCAACCGGGACAGTTAGCCAAAAACATTCAGTACTTC; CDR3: CASSQPGQLAKNIQYF
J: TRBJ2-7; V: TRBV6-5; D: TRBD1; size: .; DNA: TGTGCCAGCAGTGCGGGGACAGGGCAACCCTACGAGCAGTACTTC; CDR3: CASSAGTGQPYEQYF
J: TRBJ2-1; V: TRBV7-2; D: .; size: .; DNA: TGTGCCAGCAGCTTAGGAGGTTCACCGGCCCGCTATTACAATGAGCAGTTCTTC; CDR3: CASSLGGSPARYYNEQFF
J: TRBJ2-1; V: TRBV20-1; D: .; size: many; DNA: TGCAGTGCTAGAGAAAATTTAAGGGCCCATGAGCAGTTCTTC; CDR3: CSARENLRAHEQFF
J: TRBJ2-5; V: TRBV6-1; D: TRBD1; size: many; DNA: TGTGCCAGCAGCCTAACGACAGGGTCCCCCCAAGAGACCCAGTACTTC; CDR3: CASSLTTGSPQETQYF
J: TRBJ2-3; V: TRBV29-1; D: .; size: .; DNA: TGCAGCGCCGCATTCAGCGGCACAGATACGCAGTATTTT; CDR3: CSAAFSGTDTQYF
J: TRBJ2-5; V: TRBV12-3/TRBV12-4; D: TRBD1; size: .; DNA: TGTGCCAGCAGTTTAGCGTGGGAACAGGGGGATGAGACCCAGTACTTC; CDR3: CASSLAWEQGDETQYF